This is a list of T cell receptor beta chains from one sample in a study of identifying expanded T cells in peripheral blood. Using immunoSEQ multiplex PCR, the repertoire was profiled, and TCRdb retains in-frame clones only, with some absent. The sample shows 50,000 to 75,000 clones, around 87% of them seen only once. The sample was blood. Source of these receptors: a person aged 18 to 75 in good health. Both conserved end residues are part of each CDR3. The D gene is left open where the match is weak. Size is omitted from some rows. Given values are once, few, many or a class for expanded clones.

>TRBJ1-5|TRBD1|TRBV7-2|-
CATGTAPNQPQHF
TGTGCCACCGGGACAGCCCCCAATCAGCCCCAGCATTTT
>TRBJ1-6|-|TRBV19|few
CASSIRARAFNSPLHF
TGTGCCAGTAGTATTCGCGCCAGGGCATTCAATTCACCCCTCCACTTT
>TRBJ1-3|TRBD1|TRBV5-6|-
CASSWTGAGNTIYF
TGTGCCAGCAGTTGGACAGGGGCGGGAAACACCATATATTTT
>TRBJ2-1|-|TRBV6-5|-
CASTRRGSYNEQFF
TGTGCCAGCACCCGACGGGGCTCCTACAATGAGCAGTTCTTC
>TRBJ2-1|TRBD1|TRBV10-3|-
CAIIETGSNEQFF
TGTGCCATCATTGAGACAGGGTCAAATGAGCAGTTCTTC
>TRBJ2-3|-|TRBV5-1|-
CASSLVGGRGTDTQYF
TGCGCCAGCAGCTTGGTAGGCGGACGCGGCACAGATACGCAGTATTTT
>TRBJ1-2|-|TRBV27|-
CASKSAGVYGYTF
TGTGCCAGCAAGTCCGCAGGGGTCTATGGCTACACCTTC
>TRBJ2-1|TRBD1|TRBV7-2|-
CASSLRDRDYNEQFF
TGTGCCAGCAGCCTCCGGGACAGGGATTACAATGAGCAGTTCTTC
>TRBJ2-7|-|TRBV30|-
CAWSGLPGNEQYF
TGTGCCTGGAGTGGACTACCGGGAAACGAGCAGTACTTC
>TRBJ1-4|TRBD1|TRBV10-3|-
CAISEGRGTEKLFF
TGTGCCATCAGTGAGGGCAGGGGGACCGAAAAACTGTTTTTT
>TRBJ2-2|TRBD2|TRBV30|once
CAWSVSGRHTGELFF
TGTGCCTGGAGTGTCTCCGGGAGGCATACCGGGGAGCTGTTTTTT
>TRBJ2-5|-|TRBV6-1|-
CASSEVETQYF
TGTGCCAGCAGTGAAGTGGAGACCCAGTACTTC
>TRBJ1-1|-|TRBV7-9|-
CASTWTVGLANTEAFF
TGTGCCAGCACCTGGACGGTAGGGCTTGCGAACACTGAAGCTTTCTTT
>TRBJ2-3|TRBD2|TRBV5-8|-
CASSLKASGSGTQYF
TGTGCCAGCAGCTTGAAGGCTAGCGGGAGCGGTACGCAGTATTTT
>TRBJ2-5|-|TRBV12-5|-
CASGLSGETQYF
TGTGCTAGTGGTTTGTCTGGGGAGACCCAGTACTTC
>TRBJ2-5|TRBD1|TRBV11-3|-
CASSLAETGGEETQYF
TGTGCCAGCAGCTTAGCAGAGACAGGGGGCGAAGAGACCCAGTACTTC
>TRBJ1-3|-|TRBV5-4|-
CASSLEGVDTIYF
TGTGCCAGCAGCTTGGAGGGGGTGGACACCATATATTTT
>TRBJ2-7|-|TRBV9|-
CASSRSGGPYEQYF
TGTGCCAGCAGCCGTAGTGGGGGGCCCTACGAGCAGTACTTC
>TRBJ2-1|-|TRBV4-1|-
CASSQELYNEQFF
TGCGCCAGCAGCCAAGAACTTTACAATGAGCAGTTCTTC
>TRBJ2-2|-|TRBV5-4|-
CASSYQGGRTGELFF
TGTGCCAGCAGCTACCAGGGAGGTCGGACCGGGGAGCTGTTTTTT
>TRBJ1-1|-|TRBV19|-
CASSIGGRLTEAFF
TGTGCCAGTAGTATTGGCGGTCGACTCACTGAAGCTTTCTTT
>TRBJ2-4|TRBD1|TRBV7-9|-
CASRAPGQGLQNIQYF
TGTGCCAGCAGAGCACCGGGACAGGGACTCCAAAACATTCAGTACTTC
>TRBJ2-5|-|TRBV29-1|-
CSVDSQGQETQYF
TGCAGCGTTGACTCGCAGGGCCAAGAGACCCAGTACTTC
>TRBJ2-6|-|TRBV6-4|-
CASSEGPSSGANVLTF
TGTGCCAGCAGTGAGGGTCCGAGCTCTGGGGCCAACGTCCTGACTTTC
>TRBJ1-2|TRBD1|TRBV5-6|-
CASSYGTGVYGYTF
TGTGCCAGCAGCTACGGAACAGGGGTCTATGGCTACACCTTC
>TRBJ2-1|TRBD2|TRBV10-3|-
CAISSAGGGYNEQFF
TGTGCCATCAGTTCCGCTGGCGGGGGCTACAATGAGCAGTTCTTC
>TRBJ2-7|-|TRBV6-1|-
CASSERPMPYEQYF
TGTGCCAGCAGTGAAAGGCCCATGCCCTACGAGCAGTACTTC